These 10 T cell receptor beta chains were sequenced from one sample in a study of blood T cell repertoires in COVID-19. This table comes from immunoSEQ multiplex PCR, and its TCRdb copy is limited to in-frame clones, with some not included. The sample holds around 250,000 clones, about 91% seen once. Specimen: PBMCs or T cells enriched from blood (not recorded which). The receptors come from a human donor in a cohort exposed to, infected with or recovered from COVID-19 (not recorded which). The donor label of this sample is uncertain.

The CDR3 sequence: CASSPQGAGFGNTEAFF. In DNA, the CDR3 is TGCGCCAGCAGCCCCCAGGGGGCGGGTTTTGGGAACACTGAAGCTTTCTTT. The chain couples TRBV5-1 to TRBJ1-1; TRBD1 matches at 8 bases. CDR1 is SGHRS and CDR2 is YFSETQ in the germline V gene. V lost 4 bases to trimming and J lost 1 base; unmatched junction nucleotides: 12. The CDR3 length is 17 residues. Using reference TRBV5-1 and TRBJ1-1 for the parts outside the CDR3, the full variable domain is KAGVTQTPRYLIKTRGQQVTLSCSPISGHRSVSWYQQTPGQGLQFLFEYFSETQRNKGNFPGRFSGRQFSNSRSEMNVSTLELGDSALYLCASSPQGAGFGNTEAFFGQGTRLTVV.

This clone was counted a few times. The V call is TRBV27, the J call TRBJ1-2; the D gene is possibly TRBD1 (5 bases). V lost 6 bases, J lost 2 bases, and 13 bases lay in between. CDR1 MNHEY and CDR2 SMNVEV come from the germline V gene (reference sequence). This CDR3 has 14 amino acids. The CDR3 reads CASRELRANYGYTF. DNA for the CDR3: TGTGCCAGCAGGGAGCTCAGGGCAAACTATGGCTACACCTTC.

This chain links TRBV6-5 with TRBJ1-2, with a tentative D call TRBD1 (6 bases). The CDR3 extends over 13 amino acids. Looked up from germline, CDR1 is MNHEY and CDR2 is SVGAGI. Trimming shortened V by 6 bases and J by 2 bases, and 10 bases separated the two germline ends. Written as DNA, the CDR3 is TGTGCCAGCAGGCTCGACAGGAACTATGGCTACACCTTC. This codes for CASRLDRNYGYTF.

V usage is TRBV18 and J usage is TRBJ2-1; the D gene is possibly TRBD2 (5 bases). The V gene lost 1 base and the J gene lost 7 bases, with 8 bases spanning the gap. Germline V gene lookup returns CDR1 KGHSH and CDR2 LQKENI. The length of the CDR3 is 13 residues. CDR3 in amino acids: CASSPQKRNEQFF. DNA for the CDR3: TGTGCCAGCTCACCACAAAAGCGGAATGAGCAGTTCTTC.

This clone was recorded a few times. The chain is built from TRBV5-4 and TRBJ1-2; 7 bases align to TRBD1. CDR3 size: 16 residues. J was trimmed by 2 bases and V by 7 bases; bases with no gene match: 14. Germline assignment: CDR1 SGHNT and CDR2 YYREEE (reference sequence). Here the CDR3 reads CASRELRGELNYGYTF. CDR3 DNA sequence: TGTGCCAGCCGAGAGCTCAGGGGGGAGCTAAACTATGGCTACACCTTC.

The V gene is TRBV9, the J gene TRBJ2-2; TRBD1 matches at 7 bases. V shed 2 bases and J 7 bases; nucleotides not matched to a gene: 11. The V gene's germline CDR1 is SGDLS and CDR2 YYNGEE. The CDR3 is made up of 16 amino acids. The CDR3 is CASSVDDRDRIGELFF. The CDR3 DNA reads as TGTGCCAGCAGCGTGGATGACAGGGATAGGATCGGGGAGCTGTTTTTT.

This rearrangement joins TRBV19 to TRBJ1-2, with 10 nucleotides matching TRBD1. Germline V gives CDR1 LNHDA, CDR2 SQIVND (reference sequence). CDR3 length equals 15 residues. With V trimmed by 10 bases and J by 7 bases, 15 bases remained unmatched. CDR3 sequence reads: CAISGTGAYLSGYTF. CDR3 bases: TGTGCCATATCCGGGACAGGGGCCTACCTGAGTGGCTACACCTTC.

The V call is TRBV3-1 (or the pseudogene TRBV3-2), the J call TRBJ2-2; 14 positions match TRBD2. Germline V gene data show CDR1 as LGHDT and CDR2 as YNNKEL (reference sequence). This CDR3 comprises 16 residues. J lost 7 bases, V lost 6 bases, and 7 bases had no gene match. CDR3: CASRPTSGGAGGELFF. As DNA, the CDR3 is TGTGCCAGCAGGCCGACTAGCGGGGGGGCCGGCGGGGAGCTGTTTTTT.

V and J are TRBV5-1 and TRBJ1-2; perhaps TRBD1 as D (6 bases). This CDR3 spans 14 amino acids. From germline, CDR1 is SGHRS and CDR2 YFSETQ. The V end was cut by 3 bases, the J end by 2 bases, with 11 bases between. The CDR3 sequence is CASSSDRTNYGYTF. The CDR3 DNA sequence: TGCGCCAGCAGCTCAGACAGGACGAACTATGGCTACACCTTC.

The sample holds a few counts of this clone. Other nucleotide sequences in the sample specify the same CDR3. The chain uses TRBV6-2 or TRBV6-3 and TRBJ2-3, with 12 bases matching TRBD2. Germline V CDR1 and CDR2: MNHEY, SVGEGT. This CDR3 contains 15 residues. V lost 4 bases and J lost 3; bases outside the gene matches: 2. The CDR3 DNA follows: TGTGCCAGCAGTTCTAGCGGGGGGGCAACAGATACGCAGTATTTT. It codes for CASSSSGGATDTQYF.